Sequencing of this TCR beta chain was carried out in a study of cytomegalovirus exposure and HLA in healthy donors. The sample holds a few counts of this clone. What it recognizes is unknown. Study-wide findings and caveats: Some V segments, including TRBV6-2 and TRBV6-3, were excluded as indistinguishable. Cytomegalovirus association was assigned to 170 or so TCR beta chains.

PCR employed 60 Vbeta and 13 Jbeta primers. The data were produced by immunoSEQ multiplex PCR, yet TCRdb's version contains in-frame clones alone and is incomplete. The table has roughly 100,000 clones, about 59% seen once. V was clipped by 4 bases and J by 9 bases, with 16 bases between them. Germline loops: CDR1 SGHTA, CDR2 FQGTGA. The CDR3 has 13 residues. The chain employs TRBV7-3 and TRBJ2-7; D might be TRBD1 (6 bases). The clonotype comes from a man aged 25 to 40 in good health and CMV-seropositive. What was sequenced was PBMCs. The CDR3 DNA reads TGTGCCAGCAGCTCGGACAGCGGCGGTGGGCAGTACTTC. This encodes CASSSDSGGGQYF.